This record covers a single TCR beta chain. This clone was seen once. Its antigen remains unidentified. No base quality information exists; no much larger clone differs at one position. The data belong to a study of technical replicates of blood from a handful of donors (dated by TCRdb to about 2017). Libraries came from the immunoSEQ multiplex PCR assay. Here the immuneACCESS table is served through TCRdb, limited to in-frame sequences with V and J called. Missing clones are a known gap in these copies; in checked studies unresolved V genes cover under half, and the rest lacks a known reason. In this sample the table shows about 97,000 clones, less than 95% of which occur a single time. About 0.35% of the sample belongs to the ten largest clones. The germline V gene (reference sequence) supplies CDR1 MNHNY and CDR2 SVGAGI. The germline ends are 11 bases apart after V is trimmed by 2 bases and J by 3 bases. The CDR3 sequence holds 14 residues, the cysteine and phenylalanine included. The CDR3 DNA has 42 bases and is translated from base 1.

Specimen: T cells isolated from PBMCs. The sequence came from a human donor in good health. The rearrangement joined TRBV6-6 to TRBJ2-7, with TRBD1 perhaps the D gene, on 5 matching bases. The CDR3: CASSYQQGSYEQYF. The DNA is as follows: TGTGCCAGCAGTTACCAGCAGGGAAGCTACGAGCAGTACTTC.